These T cell receptor beta chains were read from a single sample in a study of T cells after yellow fever vaccination. Each CDR3 protein gets one entry after TCRdb re-called the 5' RACE reads with MiXCR. The table shows 500,000 to 650,000 distinct CDR3 sequences, with roughly 12% occurring only once. The input for sequencing was PBMCs, taken on the day of the yellow fever booster vaccination. The source of these receptors is a man between 25 and 39 years old who received the YFV17D yellow fever vaccine. Each CDR3 is given with its conserved first and last residue. A D gene is named only where the DNA matches it firmly.

v_gene	d_gene	j_gene	CDR3aa
TRBV25-1	.	TRBJ2-5	CASSGPGTPLPQYF
TRBV27	.	TRBJ2-2	CASSLSKQRSDTGELFF
TRBV5-1	.	TRBJ1-2	CASSIQGKDYGYTF
TRBV5-1	.	TRBJ2-3	CASSPTAPRSTDTQYF
TRBV6-1	.	TRBJ1-3	CASSVPTKTSGNTIYF
TRBV20-1	.	TRBJ1-3	CSASSTGVNTIYF
TRBV3-1	TRBD2	TRBJ2-2	CASSRGGKAGELFF
TRBV6-5	.	TRBJ2-2	CASSSGDLNTGELFF
TRBV7-2	.	TRBJ1-1	CASSKKTGQNTEAFF
TRBV5-5	TRBD2	TRBJ2-7	CASSLAPLGGAYEQYF
TRBV29-1	TRBD2	TRBJ2-1	CSAPTSGVPNEQFF
TRBV10-3	.	TRBJ1-5	CAISEGRGLDNQPQHF
TRBV6-5	.	TRBJ1-3	CASSYSSGTGNTIYF
TRBV7-9	TRBD2	TRBJ2-7	CASSYGTSGRYEQYF
TRBV4-3	TRBD1	TRBJ1-4	CASSQARDRGNEKLFF
TRBV6-2/TRBV6-3	.	TRBJ1-1	CATGSPLGASEAFF
TRBV7-3	TRBD2	TRBJ2-1	CASSISGTSGYNEQFF
TRBV5-1	.	TRBJ2-7	CASSLGPSDEQYF
TRBV20-1	.	TRBJ2-7	CSATPAASYEQYF
TRBV5-4	.	TRBJ2-1	CASSSVRGYNEQFF
TRBV15	TRBD2	TRBJ2-3	CATSRFRGAGESDTQYF
TRBV7-9	.	TRBJ2-3	CASSLVGLRDTQYF
TRBV29-1	TRBD2	TRBJ2-1	CSVGWLAGAAEQFF
TRBV7-9	.	TRBJ2-3	CASILGGDTQYF
TRBV4-3	.	TRBJ1-1	CASSQDWGGPEAFF
TRBV20-1	.	TRBJ2-1	CSARDLIGKNEQFF
TRBV10-3	.	TRBJ2-7	CAISESGGSAYEQYF